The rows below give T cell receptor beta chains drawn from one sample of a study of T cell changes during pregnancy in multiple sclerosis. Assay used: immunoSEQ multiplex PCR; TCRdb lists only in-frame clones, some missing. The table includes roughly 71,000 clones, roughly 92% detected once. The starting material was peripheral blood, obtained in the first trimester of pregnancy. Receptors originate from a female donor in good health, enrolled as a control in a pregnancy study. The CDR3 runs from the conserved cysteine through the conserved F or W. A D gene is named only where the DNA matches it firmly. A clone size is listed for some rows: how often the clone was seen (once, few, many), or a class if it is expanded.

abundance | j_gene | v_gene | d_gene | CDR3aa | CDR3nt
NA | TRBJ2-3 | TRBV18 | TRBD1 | CASSPPGAGGTDTQYF | TGTGCCAGCTCACCACCGGGGGCAGGGGGTACAGATACGCAGTATTTT
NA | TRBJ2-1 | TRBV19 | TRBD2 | CASSIPASGSGNEQFF | TGTGCCAGTAGTATTCCGGCTAGCGGGAGTGGCAATGAGCAGTTCTTC
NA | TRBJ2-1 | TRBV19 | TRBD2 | CASSPGVSGSDEQFF | TGTGCCAGTAGTCCCGGTGTTAGCGGGAGCGATGAGCAGTTCTTC
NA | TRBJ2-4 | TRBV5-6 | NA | CASSLGGLGNIQYF | TGTGCCAGCAGCTTGGGAGGGTTAGGAAACATTCAGTACTTC
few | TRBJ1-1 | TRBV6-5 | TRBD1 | CASSSYRGNTEAFF | TGTGCCAGCAGTTCCTACAGGGGGAACACTGAAGCTTTCTTT
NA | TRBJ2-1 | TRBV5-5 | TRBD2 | CASSFIAGGSYNEQFF | TGTGCCAGCAGCTTCATAGCGGGAGGGTCCTACAATGAGCAGTTCTTC
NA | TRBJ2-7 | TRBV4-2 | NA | CASSQDPGESYEQYF | TGTGCCAGCAGCCAAGATCCCGGGGAGTCCTACGAGCAGTACTTC
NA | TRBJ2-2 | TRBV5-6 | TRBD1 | CASTEGQPNTGELFF | TGTGCCAGCACCGAGGGACAGCCCAACACCGGGGAGCTGTTTTTT
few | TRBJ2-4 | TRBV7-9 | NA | CASSLAGDRSQYF | TGTGCCAGCAGCTTAGCAGGGGATAGGTCTCAGTACTTC
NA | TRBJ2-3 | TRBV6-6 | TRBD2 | CASSTSVTDTQYF | TGTGCCAGCAGTACTAGCGTCACAGATACGCAGTATTTT
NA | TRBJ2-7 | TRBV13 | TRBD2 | CASRRTSGIPEQYF | TGTGCCAGCAGACGGACTAGCGGGATACCCGAGCAGTACTTC
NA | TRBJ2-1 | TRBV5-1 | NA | CASSLGQTTEQFF | TGCGCCAGCAGCTTGGGACAGACGACTGAGCAGTTCTTC
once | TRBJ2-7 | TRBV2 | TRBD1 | CASRTGSSYEQYF | TGTGCCAGCAGGACAGGGAGCTCCTACGAGCAGTACTTC
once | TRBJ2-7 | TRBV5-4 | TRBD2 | CASSLVSGPAFSYEQYF | TGTGCCAGCAGCTTGGTTAGCGGGCCGGCGTTTTCCTACGAGCAGTACTTC
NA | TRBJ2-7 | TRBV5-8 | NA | CASSLDRNRIGEQYF | TGTGCCAGCAGCTTGGACAGAAATAGGATAGGCGAGCAGTACTTC
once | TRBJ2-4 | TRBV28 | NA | CASSLLRFRSGIAKNIQYF | TGTGCCAGCAGTTTATTGCGGTTCCGTTCCGGAATAGCCAAAAACATTCAGTACTTC
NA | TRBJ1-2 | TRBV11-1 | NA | CASSLGKLPGGYTF | TGTGCCAGCAGCTTAGGAAAGCTGCCAGGGGGCTACACCTTC
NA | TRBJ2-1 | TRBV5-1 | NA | CASSLWAPNEQFF | TGCGCCAGCAGCTTGTGGGCCCCCAATGAGCAGTTCTTC
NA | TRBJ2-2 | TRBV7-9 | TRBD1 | CASGQDNTGELFF | TGTGCCAGCGGACAGGACAACACCGGGGAGCTGTTTTTT
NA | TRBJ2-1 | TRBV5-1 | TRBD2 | CASSSAGDPYNEQFF | TGCGCCAGCAGCTCAGCGGGAGACCCCTACAATGAGCAGTTCTTC
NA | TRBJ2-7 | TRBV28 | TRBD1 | CASSLTGDGYEQYF | TGTGCCAGCAGCCTGACAGGGGACGGCTACGAGCAGTACTTC
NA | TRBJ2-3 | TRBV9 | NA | CASSPQEGATQYF | TGTGCCAGCAGCCCTCAGGAGGGGGCAACGCAGTATTTT
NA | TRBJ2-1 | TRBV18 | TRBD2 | CASSPSGIIHEQFF | TGTGCCAGCTCACCCAGCGGGATAATCCATGAGCAGTTCTTC
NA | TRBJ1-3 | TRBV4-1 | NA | CASSLSPPGEPGNTIYF | TGCGCCAGCAGCCTCTCCCCCCCAGGGGAGCCTGGAAACACCATATATTTT
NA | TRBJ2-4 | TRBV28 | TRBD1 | CASSIDRGRAKNIQYF | TGTGCCAGCAGTATCGACAGGGGAAGAGCCAAAAACATTCAGTACTTC
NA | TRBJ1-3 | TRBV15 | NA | CATSRDRVVTGNTIYF | TGTGCCACCAGCAGAGACAGGGTGGTCACTGGAAACACCATATATTTT
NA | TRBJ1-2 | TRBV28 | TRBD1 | CASSLKQGRGYTF | TGTGCCAGCAGTTTAAAACAGGGGAGAGGCTACACCTTC
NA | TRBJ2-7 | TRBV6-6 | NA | CASSYQREQYF | TGTGCCAGCAGTTACCAGCGGGAGCAGTACTTC
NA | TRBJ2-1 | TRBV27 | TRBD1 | CASRNLGQGSLNEQFF | TGTGCCAGCAGGAACCTGGGACAGGGGTCCCTCAATGAGCAGTTCTTC
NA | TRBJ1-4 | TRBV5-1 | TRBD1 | CASSRSSGQNNEKLFF | TGCGCCAGCAGCCGGTCCTCGGGACAGAATAATGAAAAACTGTTTTTT
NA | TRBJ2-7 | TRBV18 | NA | CASSPRRGNFNYEQYF | TGTGCCAGCTCACCACGTAGGGGCAACTTTAACTACGAGCAGTACTTC
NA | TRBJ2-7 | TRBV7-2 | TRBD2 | CASSRFTPGLAGYYEQYF | TGTGCCAGCAGCCGATTCACTCCGGGACTAGCGGGATACTACGAGCAGTACTTC